This TCR beta chain was sequenced in a study of glioma-infiltrating T cells. This CDR3 region has 13 residues. Germline CDR1 is LNHDA and CDR2 is SQIVND (reference sequence). Unmatched junction bases numbered 3, after V lost 6 bases and J lost 6 bases. Amplification of TCR alpha and beta CDR3 regions from RNA used iRepertoire nested multiplex PCR. One-step reverse transcription and amplification started from around 100-400 ng of tissue mRNA or PBMC total RNA. TCRdb fed the multiplex PCR reads into MiXCR, producing one record per CDR3 protein. The sample has about 140,000 distinct CDR3 sequences, about two fifths seen once. Of note for this clonotype: Antigen specificity is unknown.

Study-level results: Gliomas, especially low-grade, showed above-expected tissue-blood divergence; non-neoplastic patients showed below. Tissue and blood shared very few CDR3 sequences.

This sequence originates from a human donor with low-grade glioma or glioblastoma, undergoing nonglioma brain surgery, or in good health (not recorded which). V and J are TRBV19 and TRBJ1-5, with 9 bases fitting TRBD1. The source material was glioma tissue, nonneoplastic brain tissue, or PBMCs (not recorded which). The CDR3 bases are TGTGCCAGTAGAAACAGGGGGCCTCAGCCCCAGCATTTT. As protein: CASRNRGPQPQHF.